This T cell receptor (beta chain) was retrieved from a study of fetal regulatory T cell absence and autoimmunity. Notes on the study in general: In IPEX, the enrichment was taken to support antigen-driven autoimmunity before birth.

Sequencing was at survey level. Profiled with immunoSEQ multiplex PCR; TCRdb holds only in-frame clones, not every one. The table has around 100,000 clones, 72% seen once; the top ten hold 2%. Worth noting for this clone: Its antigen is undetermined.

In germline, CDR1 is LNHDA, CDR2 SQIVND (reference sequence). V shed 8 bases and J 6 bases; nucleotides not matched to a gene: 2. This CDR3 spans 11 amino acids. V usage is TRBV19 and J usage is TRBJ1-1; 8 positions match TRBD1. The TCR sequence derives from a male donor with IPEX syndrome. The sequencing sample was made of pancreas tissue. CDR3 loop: CASLQGAEAFF. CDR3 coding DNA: TGTGCCAGTTTACAGGGGGCTGAAGCTTTCTTT.